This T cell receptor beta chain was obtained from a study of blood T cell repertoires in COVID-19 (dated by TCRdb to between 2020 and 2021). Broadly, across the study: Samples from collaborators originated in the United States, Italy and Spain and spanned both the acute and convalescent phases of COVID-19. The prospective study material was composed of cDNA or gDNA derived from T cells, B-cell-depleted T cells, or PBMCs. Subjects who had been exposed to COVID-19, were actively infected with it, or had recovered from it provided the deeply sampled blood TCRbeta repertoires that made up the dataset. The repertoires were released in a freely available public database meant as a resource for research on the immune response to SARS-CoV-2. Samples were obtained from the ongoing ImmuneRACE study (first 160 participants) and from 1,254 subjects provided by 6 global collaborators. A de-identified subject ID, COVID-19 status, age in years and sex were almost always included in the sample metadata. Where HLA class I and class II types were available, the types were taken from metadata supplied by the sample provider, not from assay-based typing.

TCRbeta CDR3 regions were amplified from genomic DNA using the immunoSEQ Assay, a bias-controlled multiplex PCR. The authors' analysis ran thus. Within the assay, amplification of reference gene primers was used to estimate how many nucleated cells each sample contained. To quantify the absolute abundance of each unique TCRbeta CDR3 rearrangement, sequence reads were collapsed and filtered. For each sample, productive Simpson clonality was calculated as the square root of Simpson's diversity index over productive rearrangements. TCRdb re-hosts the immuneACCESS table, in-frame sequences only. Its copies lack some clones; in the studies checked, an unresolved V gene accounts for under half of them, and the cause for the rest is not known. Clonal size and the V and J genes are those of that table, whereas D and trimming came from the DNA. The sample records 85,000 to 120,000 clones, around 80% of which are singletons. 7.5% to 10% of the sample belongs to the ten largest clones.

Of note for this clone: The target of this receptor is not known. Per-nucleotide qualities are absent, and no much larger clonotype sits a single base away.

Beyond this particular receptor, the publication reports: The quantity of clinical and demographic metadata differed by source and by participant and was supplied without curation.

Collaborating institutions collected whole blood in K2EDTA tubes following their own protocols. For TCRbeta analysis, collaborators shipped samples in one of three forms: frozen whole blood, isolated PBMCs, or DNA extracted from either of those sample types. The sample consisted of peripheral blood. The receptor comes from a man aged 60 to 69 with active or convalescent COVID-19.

The bases read TGCAGCGTTGAAGGTACGTCAGGCCCATTTGGTGAGCAGTTCTTC. The resulting protein is CSVEGTSGPFGEQFF. The rearrangement joined TRBV29-1 to TRBJ2-1; the D gene assignment is ambiguous. CDR1 and CDR2, per the germline V gene, are SQVTM and ANQGSEA. Including the terminal cysteine and phenylalanine, the CDR3 comprises 15 residues. Of all the DNA, just the CDR3 is kept, 45 bases in frame from base 1. Relative to germline, V is 1 base shorter and J is 9 bases shorter, with 19 bases between their ends.